Described below is a single TCR beta chain sequence and its context. Its antigen is unidentified. This sample was included in a study of glioma-infiltrating T cells after dendritic cell vaccination. TCRB CDR3 was amplified from 2 ug genomic DNA or less. Repertoires were generated with immunoSEQ multiplex PCR, while TCRdb's copy carries only in-frame clones and drops some. The profile shows roughly 88,000 clones, roughly 77% of them singletons. CDR3 length: 14 residues. V lost 0 bases and J 6 bases, leaving 8 bases between the germline ends. From germline, CDR1 is LNHNV and CDR2 YYDKDF (reference sequence). Study conclusions and caveats: Estimated pretreatment TIL content predicted outcome after dendritic cell vaccination. TCR clonality showed no direct relationship with survival.

The time point is: after dendritic cell vaccination, including at tumor progression/relapse. Isocitrate dehydrogenase mutation was absent in all glioblastoma patients. Sequencing was performed on blood, taken after dendritic cell vaccination. This clonotype was sampled from a human donor with glioblastoma. V and J are TRBV15 and TRBJ2-2, with a weak D call TRBD2 (5 bases). The CDR3 sequence: CATSRDAGSGELFF. CDR3 coding DNA: TGTGCCACCAGCAGAGATGCGGGCTCCGGGGAGCTGTTTTTT.